This section outlines one T cell receptor beta chain sequence together with its context. What antigen it recognizes has not been identified. Per-base qualities were not stored, and no clone one base away is much larger. Library creation used RACE. Data came from a NextSeq 500. During library preparation, unique molecular identifiers were attached to individual cDNA molecules so that TCRs could be counted quantitatively and reproducibly. For every blood RNA sample, sequencing covered both the TCR alpha and TCR beta chains. As for the authors' bioinformatics: A median of approximately 96,000 TCRs per sample was observed, with a range of 23,224 to 690,600. The Decombinator software suite was used to annotate V, J and CDR3 in the TCR reads. For the PS versus PT1 abundance plots, all samples were subsampled to the same number of TCRs (28,000). TCRs were defined as expanded if absent before sensitization and observed at least eight times at the 2-week time point. In TCRdb, the public reads were trimmed at Q25 with fastp and aligned with MiXCR, with productive beta chains retained. Every entry covers one CDR3 protein and lists the most common genes and DNA from its rows. Here the V and J calls rest on TCRdb's processing, not on the authors' analysis. This sample comprises 250,000 or so distinct CDR3 sequences, approximately 8% of them detected only once. The top ten clones comprise 1.2% of the sample.

This sample is drawn from a study of human T cells and chemical hapten exposure (TCRdb year 2021). A note on the overall study: For sensitization, 2% DPC in acetone was applied to a 2 cm by 2 cm area of upper inner arm skin. Patients additionally received weekly therapeutic DPC doses to the scalp throughout the roughly 26-week study period. Patch tests used Finn chambers with 0.01% DPC on the upper back, scored after 6 days by International Contact Dermatitis Research Group standards. Most of the patients in the cohort were female, and the cohort covered alopecia areata with under or over 50% scalp involvement, alopecia totalis and alopecia universalis. The libraries were sequenced as a pool, and the TCR yield per sample differed mostly because of small variations in library volumes within the pool. Peripheral blood TCR repertoire changes were tracked in vivo in alopecia patients during primary and secondary sensitization to the hapten diphenylcyclopropenone (DPC). Blood samples were taken from patients before sensitization (week 0) and at 2, 6 and about 24 weeks after DPC sensitization. Blood for TCR sequencing was provided by twenty-nine alopecia patients at one to four time points (pre-sensitization, 2, 6 and 24 weeks). Overall results and qualifications from the work: All patients had alopecia, a presumed autoimmune disease, so their immune response might differ from that of healthy individuals. After repeated subsampling, the strength of the expansion versus patch-test correlation and the threshold at which it became significant changed. A positive correlation was found between the number of PT1 expanded TCRs and patch test score, with significance reached at thresholds 8, 16 and 32 but not 4. Compared with pre-sensitization or healthy control sets, expanded TCRs formed significantly more large CDR3 similarity clusters, which is consistent with antigen-driven responses. The number of TCRs above 1 in 1000 frequency did not change with DPC sensitization; there was no evidence of global repertoire structure alterations.

V loses 4 bases at its end and J loses 1 base; junction bases beyond the gene matches: 8. CDR3 length: 16 amino acids, cysteine to phenylalanine. Only CDR3 DNA is held: 48 bases, read in frame from base 1. CDR1 and CDR2, per the germline V gene (reference sequence), are SGHNT and YYREEE. The time point label for this specimen denotes: pre-sensitization, week 0. The sample's treatment or condition label, decoded: therapeutic diphenylcyclopropenone sensitization with weekly scalp DPC. Blood at each patch-test visit was drawn before the patch test was applied. Patients were considered eligible if aged 18 to 70, diagnosed with alopecia and deemed suitable for DPC therapy, and patients were excluded if pregnant. Total RNA was isolated from unfractionated whole blood collected in Tempus Blood RNA tubes.

Sequenced material: whole blood, taken in connection with sensitization to the hapten diphenylcyclopropenone (DPC). The chain employs TRBV5-4 and TRBJ2-3; 8 bases in the junction line up with TRBD1. This sequence originates from a man between 18 and 29 years old with alopecia areata. Some clones in this sample may be carry-over from other donors' samples. The encoded CDR3 is CASSRTGRVGTDTQYF. The nucleotide sequence reads TGTGCCAGCAGCCGGACAGGGAGAGTAGGCACAGATACGCAGTATTTT.